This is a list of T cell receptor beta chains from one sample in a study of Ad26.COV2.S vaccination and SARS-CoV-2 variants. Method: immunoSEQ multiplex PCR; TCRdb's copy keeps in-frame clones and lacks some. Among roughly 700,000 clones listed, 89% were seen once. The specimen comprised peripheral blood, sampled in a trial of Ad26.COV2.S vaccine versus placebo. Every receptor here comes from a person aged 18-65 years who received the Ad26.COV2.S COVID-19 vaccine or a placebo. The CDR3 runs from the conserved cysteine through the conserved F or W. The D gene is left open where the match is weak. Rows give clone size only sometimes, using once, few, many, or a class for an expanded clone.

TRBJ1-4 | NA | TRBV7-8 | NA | TGTGCCAGCAGCTCCGTATTTGGGGCGGGGGTAACTAATGAAAAACTGTTTTTT | CASSSVFGAGVTNEKLFF
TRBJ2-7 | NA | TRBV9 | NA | TGTGCCAGCAGCGTAGTGTCCTACGAGCAGTACTTC | CASSVVSYEQYF
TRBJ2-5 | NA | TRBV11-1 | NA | TGTGCCAGCAGCCCCCCAGCGCAAGAGACCCAGTACTTC | CASSPPAQETQYF
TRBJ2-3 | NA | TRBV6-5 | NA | TGTGCCAGTGTACCTGACACAGATACGCAGTATTTT | CASVPDTDTQYF
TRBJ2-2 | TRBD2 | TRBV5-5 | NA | TGTGCCAGCAGCTTAGGAGCTAGCGGGAGTGGTTGGACCGGGGAGCTGTTTTTT | CASSLGASGSGWTGELFF
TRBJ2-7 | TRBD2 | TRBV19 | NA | TGTGCCAGTAGTACTGCCTGGGCGGGGGATAGGTCCTACGAGCAGTACTTC | CASSTAWAGDRSYEQYF
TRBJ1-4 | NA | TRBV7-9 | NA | TGTGCCAGCAGCCAAGGGGTTGTCGTGGAAAAACTGTTTTTT | CASSQGVVVEKLFF
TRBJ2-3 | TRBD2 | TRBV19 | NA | TGTGCCAGTAGTATAGATAATGAAGGGACTACCCAGTATTTT | CASSIDNEGTTQYF
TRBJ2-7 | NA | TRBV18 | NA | TGTGCCAGCTCACCAGTTTACAACTCCTACGAGCAGTACTTC | CASSPVYNSYEQYF
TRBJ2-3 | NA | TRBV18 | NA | TGTGCCAGCTCCCGGTCGGTCCCAGATACGCAGTATTTT | CASSRSVPDTQYF
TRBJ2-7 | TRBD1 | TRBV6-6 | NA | TGTGCCAGCACCTCCAGGGACAGAGACTACGAGCAGTACTTC | CASTSRDRDYEQYF
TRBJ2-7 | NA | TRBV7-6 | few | TGTGCCAGCAGCTTAGCCTCTGGCGGGGCCGCCGTGGTCTACGAGCAGTACTTC | CASSLASGGAAVVYEQYF
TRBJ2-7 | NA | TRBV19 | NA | TGTGCCAGTAGCCGTCAGGGGCAGGGATTCGAGCAGTACTTC | CASSRQGQGFEQYF